The present entry profiles one TCR beta chain with its context. This entry is derived from a study of control samples from healthy donors and cancer patients. The CDR3 spans 12 residues. Looked up from germline, CDR1 is SGHDN and CDR2 is FVKESK. Trimming took 5 bases from V and 9 from J, leaving 14 bases between them. TCRdb's table, derived via immunoSEQ multiplex PCR, lists solely in-frame clones and lacks some. The sample holds roughly 80,000 clones, approximately 90% seen once. This chain uses TRBV14 with TRBJ2-7; no reliable D call. The source material was blood. This sequence originates from a woman in her 50s in good health. The DNA of the CDR3 is TGTGCCAGCAGCAGAACCTCCGTCGGGCAGTACTTC. This gives the protein CASSRTSVGQYF.